This TCR beta chain was profiled in a study of OX40 agonist ivuxolimab in advanced cancers. Overall study context: A diagnosis of hepatocellular carcinoma, melanoma, renal cell or head and neck cancer was present in dose-escalation patients.

Study conclusions and caveats: Partial responders at 0.1-3.0 mg/kg had among the lowest clonal expansion. CD4+ and CD8+ blood T cells expanded clonally by week 6 at 0.1 to 3.0 mg/kg.

To note about this clone: Its antigen is as yet unknown.

Method: immunoSEQ multiplex PCR; TCRdb's copy keeps in-frame clones and lacks some. The data show tens of thousands of clones, about four fifths seen once. Trimming took off 6 bases at V and 5 bases at J, with 4 bases between the two ends. The CDR3 is 10 residues long. The V gene's germline CDR1 is SNHLY and CDR2 FYNNEI. This chain joins TRBV2 and TRBJ1-2; D is unresolved. The source is an adult with an advanced solid tumor such as melanoma, head and neck, liver or kidney cancer. The sequences come from CD4+ or CD8+ T cells sorted from blood, collected in a trial of the OX40 agonist ivuxolimab. CDR3 sequence: CASSPYGYTF. DNA of the CDR3: TGTGCCAGCAGCCCTTATGGCTACACCTTC.